The 24 T cell receptor beta chains presented below share a single source sample, sequenced in a study of T cell repertoires in cytomegalovirus infection (dated by TCRdb to between 2017 and 2020). The run used an Illumina HiSeq 1500. TCRdb reran the public reads through fastp at Q25 and MiXCR, keeping productive beta chains. Every entry covers one CDR3 protein and lists the most common genes and DNA from its rows. The sample has some 180,000 distinct CDR3 sequences on record, less than 9.5% of them singletons. The ten largest clones add up to roughly 5.1% of the sample. The material sequenced was PBMCs. The receptors shown here come from a human donor in good health (CMV status not recorded). Some clones in this sample may be carry-over from other donors' samples.

This clonotype was seen a handful of times. This rearrangement joins TRBV15 to TRBJ1-2, with TRBD1 as a possible D gene (5 bases). This CDR3 region has 14 residues. The V and J ends lost 1 base and 2 bases respectively, with 8 bases between them. CDR1 LNHNV and CDR2 YYDKDF come from the germline V gene (reference sequence). The CDR3 region has the DNA TGTGCCACCAGCAGAGGAGGGGACAACTATGGCTACACCTTC. It encodes CATSRGGDNYGYTF.

This clonotype was found a few times. V gene TRBV20-1 combines with J gene TRBJ2-1; D uncertain. Germline CDR1 and CDR2: DFQATT and SNEGSKA (reference sequence). This CDR3 is 12 amino acids long. V was cut by 6 bases and J by 5 bases, with 11 bases left in between. CDR3: CSASTQNNEQFF. CDR3 nucleotides: TGCAGTGCAAGTACTCAAAACAATGAGCAGTTCTTC.

In the case of this clonotype: The junction departs from germline at one end; a sequencing error may be responsible. The chain has TRBV7-9 and TRBJ2-5, with TRBD2 matching over 15 bases. The CDR3 covers 16 residues. Germline CDR1 is SEHNR and CDR2 is FQNEAQ (reference sequence). The CDR3 coding sequence is TGTGCCGGCAGCCCGGGACTAGCGGGAGGAGGTGAGACCCAGTACTTC. Protein: CAGSPGLAGGGETQYF.

This chain links TRBV27 with TRBJ2-2, with D unresolved. V shed 5 bases and J shed 0 bases, with 4 bases lying between them. Germline CDR1 MNHEY, CDR2 SMNVEV (reference sequence). The CDR3 extends over 13 amino acids. In DNA form, the CDR3 reads TGTGCCAGCAGTCTAACGAACACCGGGGAGCTGTTTTTT. Translated, it gives CASSLTNTGELFF.

The table lists this clonotype with many counts. The chain couples TRBV5-1 to TRBJ2-6; TRBD1 matches at 10 bases. V dropped 4 bases and J dropped 0; count of bases not matched to a gene: 4. This CDR3 comprises 17 residues. CDR1 is SGHRS, CDR2 YFSETQ, per germline. CDR3 in amino acids: CASSLRDRGSGANVLTF. The CDR3 DNA reads TGCGCCAGCAGCCTCCGGGACAGGGGCTCTGGGGCCAACGTCCTGACTTTC.

The table lists this clonotype with many counts. The gene calls are TRBV23-1 and TRBJ1-4; 9 nucleotides line up with TRBD1. TRBV23-1 carries the ORF label, with uncertain function. CDR3 length equals 18 residues. Unmatched junction bases numbered 8, after V lost 0 bases and J lost 3 bases. The CDR3 sequence: CASSQSIGQGLSNEKLFF. The CDR3 nucleotides are TGCGCCAGCAGTCAATCGATAGGACAGGGGCTTTCTAATGAAAAACTGTTTTTT.

This clonotype occurred many times. The rearrangement joins TRBV28 to TRBJ2-1; 10 nucleotides agree with TRBD2. Per the germline V gene, CDR1 is MDHEN and CDR2 is SYDVKM. The J segment lost 3 bases and the V segment lost 1 base, leaving 3 bases of the junction unmatched. The length of the CDR3 is 16 residues. CDR3 sequence reads: CASSLLASGGYNEQFF. The CDR3 DNA reads as TGTGCCAGCAGTTTATTGGCTAGCGGGGGCTACAATGAGCAGTTCTTC.

In this sample, this clonotype turned up a few times. The chain is built from TRBV29-1 and TRBJ2-5, with 7 nucleotides matching TRBD1. CDR3 length equals 12 residues. Trimming cost V 6 bases and J 4 bases; bases outside gene matches: 5. The germline V gene has CDR1 SQVTM and CDR2 ANQGSEA. Here the CDR3 DNA reads TGCAGCGTGCTACAGGGGAGAGAGACCCAGTACTTC. It yields the protein CSVLQGRETQYF. The variable domain in full, completed from reference TRBV29-1 and TRBJ2-5, reads SAVISQKPSRDICQRGTSLTIQCQVDSQVTMMFWYRQQPGQSLTLIATANQGSEATYESGFVIDKFPISRPNLTFSTLTVSNMSPEDSSIYLCSVLQGRETQYFGPGTRLLVL.

This clonotype was seen many times. This chain links TRBV7-2 with TRBJ1-6; D gene uncertain. CDR1 and CDR2 from the germline V gene are SGHTA and FQGNSA. The ends were cut back, 1 base at V and 4 bases at J, with 11 bases in the middle. This CDR3 has 16 residues. In nucleotides, the CDR3 is TGTGCCAGCAGCTTAGAACCGCCACAGTATAATTCACCCCTCCACTTT. This codes for CASSLEPPQYNSPLHF.

This clonotype was seen many times. This chain connects TRBV7-8 to TRBJ1-2; D unclear. The V and J ends lost 0 bases and 1 base respectively, with 9 bases between them. Germline V lookup: CDR1 SGHVS, CDR2 FQNEAQ. The CDR3 is 15 amino acids. The CDR3 is CASSLAIAVNYGYTF. DNA of the CDR3: TGTGCCAGCAGCTTAGCGATTGCAGTTAACTATGGCTACACCTTC.

The chain employs TRBV18 and TRBJ2-5, with TRBD2 matching over 10 bases. The CDR3 contains 17 residues. Germline V lookup: CDR1 KGHSH, CDR2 LQKENI. The junction had 9 bases not matched to a gene; V was cut back by 0 bases and J by 5 bases. Written as DNA, the CDR3 is TGTGCCAGCTCACCACCGCTAGTCCTAGCGGGAGTTGAGACCCAGTACTTC. Encoded protein: CASSPPLVLAGVETQYF.

In the case of this clonotype: It may be a read error: a sequence one base away is much more abundant. This chain joins TRBV5-1 and TRBJ1-3, with 7 bases fitting TRBD1. The V gene end was trimmed by 4 bases and the J gene end by 4 bases; junction bases not matched to a gene: 11. Germline lookup yields CDR1 SGHRS and CDR2 YFSETQ. This CDR3 has 16 residues. DNA for the CDR3: TGCGCCAGCAGCCCGCTTGGTGGGACAGACGGAAACACCATATATTTT. This sequence encodes CASSPLGGTDGNTIYF.

This clonotype appeared many times. The chain recombines TRBV28 with TRBJ1-1; no definite D call. V lost 6 bases to trimming and J lost 3 bases, with 8 bases between them. The CDR3 has 12 amino acids. Germline V gene sequence: CDR1 MDHEN, CDR2 SYDVKM. CDR3 residues: CASRFRYTEAFF. The CDR3 bases are TGTGCCAGCAGGTTCCGTTACACTGAAGCTTTCTTT.

This rearrangement joins TRBV12-3 or TRBV12-4 to TRBJ1-2, with D perhaps TRBD1 (5 bases). CDR3 length: 17 residues. The germline V and J ends were trimmed by 3 bases and 2 bases, with 19 bases remaining between them. The CDR3 DNA is TGTGCCAGCAGTTTGACGGGGCTGGGAGGGGCCAACTATGGCTACACCTTC. This sequence encodes CASSLTGLGGANYGYTF.

The table lists this clonotype with many counts. The chain links TRBV7-2 to TRBJ1-2, with 7 bases lining up with TRBD1. V shed 3 bases, J shed 3 bases, and the junction held 13 bases outside the gene matches. The germline CDR1 and CDR2 sequences are SGHTA and FQGNSA. The CDR3 is 17 residues long. The CDR3 spells CASSFRGGASVDYGYTF. CDR3 bases: TGTGCCAGCAGCTTTAGAGGGGGCGCGAGTGTAGACTATGGCTACACCTTC.

This clonotype was seen a handful of times. CDR3 bases: TGCGCGGCAGGGAACACTGAAGCTTTCTTT. The encoded protein is CAAGNTEAFF. This rearrangement joins TRBV4-1 to TRBJ1-1; D ambiguous. Germline CDR1 reads MGHRA; CDR2 reads YSYEKL. CDR3 length: 10 residues.

CDR3 coding DNA: TGTGCCAGCAGCTTAGGGCAGTGGGAGGGACTCCCCCACGAGCAGTACGTC. It yields the protein CASSLGQWEGLPHEQYV. The gene calls are TRBV7-6 and TRBJ2-7, with 7 bases aligning to TRBD2. J gave up 5 bases and V 1 base, and 14 bases lay outside the gene matches. Germline CDR1 reads SGHVS; CDR2 reads FNYEAQ. CDR3 length equals 17 residues.

This clonotype has a count of ten or more. The chain has TRBV28 and TRBJ1-2; no clear D. Trimming removed 2 bases from V and 0 bases from J, with 13 bases in between. Germline CDR1 reads MDHEN; CDR2 reads SYDVKM. The CDR3 sequence is 16 residues long. CDR3 coding DNA: TGTGCCAGCAGTTTACCCGGAGCCCCAGCTAACTATGGCTACACCTTC. As protein: CASSLPGAPANYGYTF.

Ten or more counts support this clonotype. The genes are TRBV10-3 and TRBJ1-1; 10 bases align to TRBD1. Trimming cost V 7 bases and J 0 bases; bases outside gene matches: 2. Germline values: CDR1 ENHRY, CDR2 SYGVKD. This CDR3 contains 14 residues. CDR3 DNA sequence: TGTGCCATCAAGGGGACAGGGGTGAACACTGAAGCTTTCTTT. Translation gives CAIKGTGVNTEAFF.

Notes on this clonotype: This CDR3 fails to terminate in the conserved phenylalanine or tryptophan, so it likely reflects a read error. In DNA, the CDR3 is TGTGCCAGCAGTTTAGCGGGGATTGGAAATTATGGCTACACCCTC. Translating it yields CASSLAGIGNYGYTL. V and J are TRBV12-3 or TRBV12-4 and TRBJ1-2; no clear D. CDR3 length equals 15 residues. Trimming pared 0 bases from V and 5 bases from J, leaving 13 bases between.

The chain recombines TRBV6-2 or TRBV6-3 with TRBJ1-2; unclear D gene. The CDR3 length is 14 residues. V was clipped by 3 bases and J by 2 bases, with 10 bases between them. Germline V lookup: CDR1 MNHEY, CDR2 SVGEGT. The CDR3 nucleotides read TGTGCCAGCAGTTATTCGCGGGGAAACTATGGCTACACCTTC. The encoded protein is CASSYSRGNYGYTF.

This clonotype was seen repeatedly, ten times or more. V is TRBV5-6 and J is TRBJ1-5; no clear D. V was shortened by 0 bases and J by 3 bases, with 13 bases between the two germline ends. The CDR3 runs 16 residues. CDR1 SGHDT and CDR2 YYEEEE come from the germline V gene. The CDR3, as DNA: TGTGCCAGCAGCTTGGCGGCCAGATCTATCAATCAGCCCCAGCATTTT. Its protein is CASSLAARSINQPQHF.

This clonotype was observed at least ten times. The chain is built from TRBV7-8 and TRBJ2-7; 7 bases line up with TRBD2. This CDR3 spans 13 amino acids. The ends lost 6 bases at V and 2 bases at J; junction bases unmatched: 4. CDR1 and CDR2 (germline): SGHVS, FQNEAQ. Here the CDR3 reads CASRYRGAYEQYF. The CDR3 DNA sequence: TGTGCCAGCAGATACCGGGGGGCCTACGAGCAGTACTTC.

This clonotype has just a few counts. V and J are TRBV20-1 and TRBJ2-7, with TRBD1 matching 10 bases. The V and J ends lost 6 bases and 6 bases, in that order; junction bases with no gene match: 5. The CDR3 length is 12 residues. Germline V gives CDR1 DFQATT, CDR2 SNEGSKA (reference sequence). CDR3 region: CSARQGAGEQYF. In nucleotides, the CDR3 is TGCAGTGCCCGACAGGGGGCTGGCGAGCAGTACTTC.